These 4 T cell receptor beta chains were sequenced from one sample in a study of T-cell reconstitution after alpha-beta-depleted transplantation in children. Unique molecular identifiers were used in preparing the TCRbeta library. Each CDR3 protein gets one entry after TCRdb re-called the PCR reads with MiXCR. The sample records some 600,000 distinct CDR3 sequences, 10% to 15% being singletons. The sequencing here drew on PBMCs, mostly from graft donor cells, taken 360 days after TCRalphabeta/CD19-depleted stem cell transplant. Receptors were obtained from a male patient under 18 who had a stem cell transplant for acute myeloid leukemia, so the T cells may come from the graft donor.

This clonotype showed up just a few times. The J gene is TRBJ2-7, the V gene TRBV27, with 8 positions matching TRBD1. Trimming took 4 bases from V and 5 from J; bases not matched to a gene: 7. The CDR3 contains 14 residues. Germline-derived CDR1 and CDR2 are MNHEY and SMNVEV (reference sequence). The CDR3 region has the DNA TGTGCCAGCAGTTATCAACAGGGGGTCCACGAGCAGTACTTC. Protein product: CASSYQQGVHEQYF.

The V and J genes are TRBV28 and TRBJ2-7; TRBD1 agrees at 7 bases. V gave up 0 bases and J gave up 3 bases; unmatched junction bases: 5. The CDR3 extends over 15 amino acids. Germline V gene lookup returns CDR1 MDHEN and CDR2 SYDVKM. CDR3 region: CASSLWGTAIYEQYF. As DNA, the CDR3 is TGTGCCAGCAGTTTATGGGGGACAGCTATCTACGAGCAGTACTTC.

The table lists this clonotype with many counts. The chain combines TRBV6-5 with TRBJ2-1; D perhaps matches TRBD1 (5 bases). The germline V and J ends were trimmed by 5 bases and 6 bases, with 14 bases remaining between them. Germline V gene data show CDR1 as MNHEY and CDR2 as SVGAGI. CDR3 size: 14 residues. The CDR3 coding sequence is TGTGCCAGCAGTACACTACTTAGGGGCAATGAGCAGTTCTTC. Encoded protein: CASSTLLRGNEQFF.

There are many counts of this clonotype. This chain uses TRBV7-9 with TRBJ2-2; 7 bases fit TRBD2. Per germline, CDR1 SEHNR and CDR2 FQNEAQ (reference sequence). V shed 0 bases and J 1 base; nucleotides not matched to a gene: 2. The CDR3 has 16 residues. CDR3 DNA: TGTGCCAGCAGCTTAGCAAGCGGGATGAACACCGGGGAGCTGTTTTTT. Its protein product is CASSLASGMNTGELFF.